The 14 T cell receptor beta chains in this list originate from one sample, sequenced in a study of cytomegalovirus exposure and HLA in healthy donors. Data came from immunoSEQ multiplex PCR; TCRdb stores just in-frame clones and leaves some out. Seen here are some 230,000 clones, around 90% observed once, and the top ten hold approximately 1.1%. Sequencing used PBMCs. The receptors shown here come from a woman under 30 in good health and CMV-seronegative.

The chain employs TRBV5-1 and TRBJ2-5, with 9 bases lining up with TRBD2. J lost 0 bases, V lost 1 base, and 4 bases had no gene match. Germline V CDR1 and CDR2: SGHRS, YFSETQ. The CDR3 totals 16 residues. This chain's CDR3 is CASSLWLAGNQETQYF. The CDR3 DNA is TGCGCCAGCAGCTTGTGGCTAGCGGGAAACCAAGAGACCCAGTACTTC. Based on the CDR3 plus reference TRBV5-1 and TRBJ2-5, the full variable domain is KAGVTQTPRYLIKTRGQQVTLSCSPISGHRSVSWYQQTPGQGLQFLFEYFSETQRNKGNFPGRFSGRQFSNSRSEMNVSTLELGDSALYLCASSLWLAGNQETQYFGPGTRLLVL.

The CDR3 here is CASRDRRYTGELFF. CDR3 sequence (DNA): TGTGCCAGTCGGGACAGACGTTACACCGGGGAGCTGTTTTTT. This rearrangement joins TRBV5-6 to TRBJ2-2, with 7 positions matching TRBD1. V lost 8 bases and J lost 3; bases outside the gene matches: 7. The CDR3 loop spans 14 amino acids. Germline V CDR1 and CDR2: SGHDT, YYEEEE.

V is TRBV19 and J is TRBJ1-5; the match to TRBD1 covers 8 bases. The CDR3 has 16 amino acids. Germline V gene data show CDR1 as LNHDA and CDR2 as SQIVND (reference sequence). The V segment lost 4 bases and the J segment 5 bases; nucleotides outside the gene matches: 10. The CDR3 loop reads CASSNQGARGDQPQHF. As DNA, the CDR3 is TGTGCCAGTAGTAATCAGGGGGCGCGAGGCGATCAGCCCCAGCATTTT.

V gene TRBV6-6 combines with J gene TRBJ2-7; 11 bases match TRBD1. The ends lost 0 bases at V and 3 bases at J; junction bases unmatched: 4. Germline-derived CDR1 and CDR2 are MNHNY and SVGAGI (reference sequence). The CDR3 covers 16 residues. CDR3 amino acids: CASSYSRGQGGYEQYF. Here the CDR3 DNA reads TGTGCCAGCAGTTACTCCAGGGGACAGGGGGGCTACGAGCAGTACTTC.

V and J are TRBV2 and TRBJ2-3; 9 bases agree with TRBD2. V was clipped by 4 bases and J by 2 bases; unmatched bases: 7. This CDR3 is built from 16 residues. The germline V gene has CDR1 SNHLY and CDR2 FYNNEI. The CDR3 is CASSGQLAGFTDTQYF. In DNA, the CDR3 is TGTGCCAGCAGTGGACAGCTAGCGGGATTCACAGATACGCAGTATTTT.

The chain employs TRBV9 and TRBJ2-3; 8 bases fit TRBD2. The CDR3 is 15 residues long. V dropped 0 bases and J dropped 4; count of bases not matched to a gene: 4. Germline CDR1 and CDR2: SGDLS and YYNGEE. In DNA, the CDR3 is TGTGCCAGCAGCGTAGCGGGAGGGGGGTCAGATACGCAGTATTTT. Protein sequence: CASSVAGGGSDTQYF.

The genes are TRBV23-1 and TRBJ2-1; TRBD1 matches at 9 bases. TRBV23-1 is an open reading frame whose function is uncertain. Losses at the gene ends were 5 bases for V and 8 bases for J; bases not matched to a gene: 4. CDR3 size: 13 residues. CDR3 bases: TGCGCCAGCAGTGAACAGGGGGCAGATGAGCAGTTCTTC. Encoded protein: CASSEQGADEQFF.

The chain has TRBV25-1 and TRBJ2-6; D is uncertain. Germline V gives CDR1 MGHDK, CDR2 SYGVNS. Trimming cost V 2 bases and J 0 bases, with 14 bases left between them. This CDR3 is built from 18 residues. CDR3 protein: CASSELGITSSGANVLTF. The CDR3 DNA sequence: TGTGCCAGCAGTGAACTTGGCATTACCTCCTCTGGGGCCAACGTCCTGACTTTC.

The CDR3 DNA follows: TGTGCCTGGAGTGACCTGGGACAGAGGGGCACTGAAGCTTTCTTT. Translation: CAWSDLGQRGTEAFF. The chain joins TRBV30 to TRBJ1-1; 7 bases are shared with TRBD1. The germline V gene has CDR1 GTSNPN and CDR2 SVGIG (reference sequence). The V segment lost 1 base and the J segment 4 bases; nucleotides outside the gene matches: 9. This CDR3 region has 15 residues.

J is TRBJ2-1 and V is TRBV10-3, with 9 positions matching TRBD1. This CDR3 has 16 residues. Germline CDR1 and CDR2: ENHRY and SYGVKD. The V and J ends lost 3 bases and 5 bases, in that order; junction bases with no gene match: 8. The CDR3 is CAISDPPDRGNNEQFF. The DNA of the CDR3 is TGTGCCATCAGTGACCCCCCGGACAGGGGAAACAATGAGCAGTTCTTC.

This chain joins TRBV27 and TRBJ1-2; D remains unclear. The CDR3 loop spans 14 amino acids. Germline values: CDR1 MNHEY, CDR2 SMNVEV (reference sequence). V was cut by 6 bases and J by 1 base, with 12 bases left in between. CDR3 sequence: CASSPIADNYGYTF. CDR3 nucleotides: TGTGCCAGCAGCCCGATAGCGGATAACTATGGCTACACCTTC.

This sequence joins TRBV7-6 and TRBJ1-1, with D tentatively TRBD1 (5 bases). The CDR3 loop spans 14 amino acids. Germline V lookup: CDR1 SGHVS, CDR2 FNYEAQ. Trimming took off 1 base at V and 1 base at J, with 7 bases between the two ends. CDR3 sequence (DNA): TGTGCCAGCAGCTTAGTACAGGCGAACACTGAAGCTTTCTTT. The encoded protein is CASSLVQANTEAFF.

The chain combines TRBV29-1 with TRBJ1-4, with D perhaps matching TRBD1 (6 bases). V lost 7 bases, J lost 3 bases, and 18 bases lay in between. Germline CDR1 reads SQVTM; CDR2 reads ANQGSEA. The CDR3 loop spans 15 amino acids. CDR3 in DNA: TGCAGCGGACGCAGGGGTTCTTTTGCTAATGAAAAACTGTTTTTT. Residues: CSGRRGSFANEKLFF.

This sequence joins TRBV19 and TRBJ1-1; D unclear. The CDR3 consists of 15 residues. Germline CDR1 is LNHDA and CDR2 is SQIVND (reference sequence). V was pared by 3 bases and J by 4 bases, with 15 bases between. CDR3 region: CASSMATPVATEAFF. DNA of the CDR3: TGTGCCAGTAGTATGGCAACACCTGTGGCCACTGAAGCTTTCTTT. The full variable domain, rest sourced from reference TRBV19 and TRBJ1-1, is DGGITQSPKYLFRKEGQNVTLSCEQNLNHDAMYWYRQDPGQGLRLIYYSQIVNDFQKGDIAEGYSVSREKKESFPLTVTSAQKNPTAFYLCASSMATPVATEAFFGQGTRLTVV.